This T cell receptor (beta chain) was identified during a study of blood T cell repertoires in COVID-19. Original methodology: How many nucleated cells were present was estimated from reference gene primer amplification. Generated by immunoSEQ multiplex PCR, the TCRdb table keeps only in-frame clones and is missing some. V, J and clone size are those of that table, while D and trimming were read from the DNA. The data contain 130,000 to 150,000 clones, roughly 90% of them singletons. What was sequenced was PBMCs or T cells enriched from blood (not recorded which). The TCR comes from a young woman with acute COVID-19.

CDR3 bases: TGTGCCATCAGTGAGTCCGGAGATTCACCCCTCCACTTT. It is translated as CAISESGDSPLHF. J is TRBJ1-6 and V is TRBV10-3; no clear D gene. The germline gives CDR1 ENHRY, CDR2 SYGVKD. The CDR3 is 13 amino acids. With 0 bases removed from V and 8 bases from J, the gap between germline ends came to 5 bases.